This TCR beta chain came from a study of shared clonotypes between healthy human individuals. CDR3 length: 14 residues. CDR1 is KGHSH and CDR2 is LQKENI in the germline V gene. V lost 3 bases to trimming and J lost 4 bases; unmatched junction nucleotides: 6. On this clone: Its antigen is as yet unknown.

TCRdb's table, derived via immunoSEQ multiplex PCR, lists solely in-frame clones and lacks some. The sample consists of 2.5 million or so clones, more than 90% of them appearing once. Findings and caveats of the study: An expected dependence of interdonor clonotype sharing on sequencing depth was noted.

The chain couples TRBV18 to TRBJ2-7; 7 bases line up with TRBD1. The sample consisted of naive CD4+ T cells sorted from blood. Subset in this sample: CD45RA+ positively selected. This TCR derives from a man younger than 30 in good health. The CDR3 DNA reads TGTGCCAGCTCACCCGGGACAGTAAGATACGAGCAGTACTTC. Translation gives CASSPGTVRYEQYF.